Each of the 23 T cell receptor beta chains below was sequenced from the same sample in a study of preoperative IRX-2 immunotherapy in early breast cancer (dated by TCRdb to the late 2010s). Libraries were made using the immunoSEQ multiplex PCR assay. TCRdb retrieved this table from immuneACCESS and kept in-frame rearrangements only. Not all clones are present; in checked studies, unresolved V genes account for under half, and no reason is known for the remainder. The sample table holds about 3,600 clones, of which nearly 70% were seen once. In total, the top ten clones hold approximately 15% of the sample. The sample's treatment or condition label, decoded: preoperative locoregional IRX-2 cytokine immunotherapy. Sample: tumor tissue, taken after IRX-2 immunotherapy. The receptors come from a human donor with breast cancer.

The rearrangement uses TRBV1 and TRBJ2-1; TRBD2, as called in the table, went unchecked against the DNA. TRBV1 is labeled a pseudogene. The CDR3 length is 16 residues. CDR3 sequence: CASSQDASATYNEQFF. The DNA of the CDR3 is TGCGCCAGCAGCCAAGATGCTAGCGCCACCTACAATGAGCAGTTCTTC.

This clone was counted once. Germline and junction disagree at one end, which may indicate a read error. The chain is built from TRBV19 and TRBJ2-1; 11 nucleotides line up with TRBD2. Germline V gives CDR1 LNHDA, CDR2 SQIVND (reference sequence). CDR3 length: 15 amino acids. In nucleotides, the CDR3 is TGTGCCAGTAGTATGGGACTAGCGGTCTACAATGAACAGTTCTTC. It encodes CASSMGLAVYNEQFF.

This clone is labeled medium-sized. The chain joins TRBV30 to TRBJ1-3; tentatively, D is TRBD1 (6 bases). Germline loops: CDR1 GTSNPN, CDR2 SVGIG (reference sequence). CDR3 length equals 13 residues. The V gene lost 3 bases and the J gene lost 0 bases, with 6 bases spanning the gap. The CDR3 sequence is CAWRGHSGNTIYF. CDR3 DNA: TGTGCCTGGAGGGGACACTCTGGAAACACCATATATTTT.

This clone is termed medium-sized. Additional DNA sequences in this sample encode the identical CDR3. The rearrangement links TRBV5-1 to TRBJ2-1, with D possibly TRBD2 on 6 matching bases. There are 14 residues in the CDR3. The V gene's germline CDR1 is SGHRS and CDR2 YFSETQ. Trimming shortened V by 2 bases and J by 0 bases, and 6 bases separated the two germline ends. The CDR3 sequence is CASSLAGSYNEQFF. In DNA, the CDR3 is TGCGCCAGCAGCTTAGCGGGCTCCTACAATGAGCAGTTCTTC.

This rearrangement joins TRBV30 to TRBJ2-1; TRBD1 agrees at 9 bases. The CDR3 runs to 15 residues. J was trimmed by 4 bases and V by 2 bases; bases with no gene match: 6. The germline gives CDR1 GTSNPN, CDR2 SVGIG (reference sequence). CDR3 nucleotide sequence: TGTGCCTGGAGTCCGGACAGGGGTTTGTACAATGAGCAGTTCTTC. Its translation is CAWSPDRGLYNEQFF.

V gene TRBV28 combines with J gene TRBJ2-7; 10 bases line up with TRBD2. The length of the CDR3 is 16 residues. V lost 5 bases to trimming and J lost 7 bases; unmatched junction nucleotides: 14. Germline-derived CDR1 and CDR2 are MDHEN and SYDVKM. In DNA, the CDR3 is TGTGCCAGCAGTGCCCCGATCAGCGGGAGGGCCAGGGAGCAGTACTTC. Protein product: CASSAPISGRAREQYF.

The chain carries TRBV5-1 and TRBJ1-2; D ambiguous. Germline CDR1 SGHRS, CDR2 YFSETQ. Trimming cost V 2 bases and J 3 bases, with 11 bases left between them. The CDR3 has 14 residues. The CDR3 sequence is CASSLVPDYYGYTF. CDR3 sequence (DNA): TGCGCCAGCAGCTTAGTCCCTGACTACTATGGCTACACCTTC.

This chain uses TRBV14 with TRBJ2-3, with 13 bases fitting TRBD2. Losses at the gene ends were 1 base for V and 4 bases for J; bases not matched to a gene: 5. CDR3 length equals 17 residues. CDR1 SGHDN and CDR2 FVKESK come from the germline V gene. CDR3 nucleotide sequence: TGTGCCAGCAGCCAAGGACGGACTAGCGGGAGTGCAGATACGCAGTATTTT. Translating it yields CASSQGRTSGSADTQYF.

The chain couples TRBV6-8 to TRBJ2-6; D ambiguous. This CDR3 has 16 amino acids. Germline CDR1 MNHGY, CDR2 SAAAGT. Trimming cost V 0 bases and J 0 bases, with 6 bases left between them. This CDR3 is CASSYSEDSGANVLTF. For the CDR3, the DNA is TGTGCCAGCAGTTACTCGGAAGACTCTGGGGCCAACGTCCTGACTTTC.

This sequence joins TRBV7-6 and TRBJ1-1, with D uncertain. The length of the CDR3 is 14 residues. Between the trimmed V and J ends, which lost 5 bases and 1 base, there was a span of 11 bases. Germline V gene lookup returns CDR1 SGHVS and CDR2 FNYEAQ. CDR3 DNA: TGTGCCAGCAGCAAGACTTGGGAGAACACTGAAGCTTTCTTT. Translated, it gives CASSKTWENTEAFF.

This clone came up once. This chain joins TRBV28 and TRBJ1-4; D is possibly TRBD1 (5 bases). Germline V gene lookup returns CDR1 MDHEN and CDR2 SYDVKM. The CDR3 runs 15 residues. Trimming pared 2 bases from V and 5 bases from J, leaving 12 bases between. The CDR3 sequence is CASSLEGRLNEKLFF. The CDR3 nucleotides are TGTGCCAGCAGTTTAGAGGGGCGATTGAATGAAAAACTGTTTTTT.

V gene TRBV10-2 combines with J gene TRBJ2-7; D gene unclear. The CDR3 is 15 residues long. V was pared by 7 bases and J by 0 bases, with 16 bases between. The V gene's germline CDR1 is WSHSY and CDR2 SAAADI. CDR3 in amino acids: CASIRTGSLSYEQYF. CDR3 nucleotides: TGCGCCAGCATCAGAACGGGTAGTCTCTCCTACGAGCAGTACTTC.

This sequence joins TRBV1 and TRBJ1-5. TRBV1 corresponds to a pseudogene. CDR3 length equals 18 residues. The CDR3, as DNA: TGCGCCAGCAGCCTCCTGGCGGGGGACCCTCGAACGTCAGGGCCCCAGCATTTT. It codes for CASSLLAGDPRTSGPQHF.

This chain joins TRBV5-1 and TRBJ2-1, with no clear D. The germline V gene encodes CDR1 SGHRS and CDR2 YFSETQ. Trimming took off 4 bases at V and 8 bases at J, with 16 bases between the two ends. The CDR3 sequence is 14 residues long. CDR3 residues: CASSHLGDKDEQFF. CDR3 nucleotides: TGCGCCAGCAGCCACCTGGGCGACAAGGATGAGCAGTTCTTC.

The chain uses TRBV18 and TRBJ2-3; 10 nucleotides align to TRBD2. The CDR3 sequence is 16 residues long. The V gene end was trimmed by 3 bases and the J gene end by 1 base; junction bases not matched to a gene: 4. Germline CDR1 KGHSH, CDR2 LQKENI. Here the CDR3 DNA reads TGTGCCAGCTCACCCACTAGCGGGATGGGCACAGATACGCAGTATTTT. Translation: CASSPTSGMGTDTQYF.

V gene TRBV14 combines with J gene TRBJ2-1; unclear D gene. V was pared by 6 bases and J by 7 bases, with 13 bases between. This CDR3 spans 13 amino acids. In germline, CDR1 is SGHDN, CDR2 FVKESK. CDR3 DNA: TGTGCCAGCAGTTCGTTAGATATAAATGAGCAGTTCTTC. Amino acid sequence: CASSSLDINEQFF. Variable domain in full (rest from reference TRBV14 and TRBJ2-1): EAGVTQFPSHSVIEKGQTVTLRCDPISGHDNLYWYRRVMGKEIKFLLHFVKESKQDESGMPNNRFLAERTGGTYSTLKVQPAELEDSGVYFCASSSLDINEQFFGPGTRLTVL.

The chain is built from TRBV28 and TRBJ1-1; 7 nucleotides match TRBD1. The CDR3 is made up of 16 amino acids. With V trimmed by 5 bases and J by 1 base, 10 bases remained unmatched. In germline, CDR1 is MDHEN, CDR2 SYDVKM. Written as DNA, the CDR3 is TGTGCCAGCAGTCCGCTTGGACAGGCCCGGAACACTGAAGCTTTCTTT. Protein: CASSPLGQARNTEAFF.

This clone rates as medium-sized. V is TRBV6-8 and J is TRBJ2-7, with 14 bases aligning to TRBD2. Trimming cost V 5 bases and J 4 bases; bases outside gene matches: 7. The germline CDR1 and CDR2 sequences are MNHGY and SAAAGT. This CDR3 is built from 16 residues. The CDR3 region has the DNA TGTGCCAGCAGTCCCTTGACTAGCGGGAGGGGTTACGAGCAGTACTTC. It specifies CASSPLTSGRGYEQYF.

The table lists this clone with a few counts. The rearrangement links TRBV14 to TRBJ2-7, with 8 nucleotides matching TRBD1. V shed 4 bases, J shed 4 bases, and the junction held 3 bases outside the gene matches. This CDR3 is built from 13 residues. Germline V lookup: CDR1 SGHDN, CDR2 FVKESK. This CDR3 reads CASSPRTGYEQYF. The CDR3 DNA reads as TGTGCCAGCAGCCCCCGGACAGGGTACGAGCAGTACTTC.

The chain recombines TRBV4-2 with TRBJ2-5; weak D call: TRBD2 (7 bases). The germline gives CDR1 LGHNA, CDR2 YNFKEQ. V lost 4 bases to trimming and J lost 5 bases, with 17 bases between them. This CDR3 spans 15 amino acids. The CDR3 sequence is CASSRTEGGWETQYF. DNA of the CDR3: TGTGCCAGCAGCCGGACAGAGGGAGGGTGGGAGACCCAGTACTTC.

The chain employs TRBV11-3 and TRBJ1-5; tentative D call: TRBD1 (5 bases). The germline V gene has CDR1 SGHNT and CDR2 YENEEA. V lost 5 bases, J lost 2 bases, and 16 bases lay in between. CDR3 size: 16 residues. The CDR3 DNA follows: TGTGCCAGCAGCGGGAGGAGGGCAGGGCGCAATCAGCCCCAGCATTTT. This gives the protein CASSGRRAGRNQPQHF.

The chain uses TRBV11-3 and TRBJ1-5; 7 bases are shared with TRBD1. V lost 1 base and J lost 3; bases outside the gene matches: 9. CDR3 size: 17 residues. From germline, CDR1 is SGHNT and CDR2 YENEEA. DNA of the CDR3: TGTGCCAGCAGCTTAGGGTGGACAGGCCTTGACAATCAGCCCCAGCATTTT. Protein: CASSLGWTGLDNQPQHF.

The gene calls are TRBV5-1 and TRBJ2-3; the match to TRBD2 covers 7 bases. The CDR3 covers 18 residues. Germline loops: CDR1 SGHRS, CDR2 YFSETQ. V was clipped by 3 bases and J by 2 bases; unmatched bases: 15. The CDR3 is CASSSIPGGSLLTDTQYF. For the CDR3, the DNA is TGCGCCAGCAGCTCAATCCCCGGCGGGAGCCTCCTCACAGATACGCAGTATTTT.